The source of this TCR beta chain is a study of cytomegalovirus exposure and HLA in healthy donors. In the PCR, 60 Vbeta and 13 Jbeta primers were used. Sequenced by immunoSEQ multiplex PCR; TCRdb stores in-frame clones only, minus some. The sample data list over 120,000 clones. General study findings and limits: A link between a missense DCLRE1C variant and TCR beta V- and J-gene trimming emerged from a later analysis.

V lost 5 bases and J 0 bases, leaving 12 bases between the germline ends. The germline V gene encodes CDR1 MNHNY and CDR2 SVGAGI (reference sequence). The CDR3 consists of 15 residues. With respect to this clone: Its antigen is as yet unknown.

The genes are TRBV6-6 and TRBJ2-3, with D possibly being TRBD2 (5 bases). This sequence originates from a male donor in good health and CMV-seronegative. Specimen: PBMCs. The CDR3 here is CASSPTSRSTDTQYF. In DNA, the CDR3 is TGTGCCAGCAGTCCAACTAGTCGGAGCACAGATACGCAGTATTTT.